This T cell receptor beta chain stems from a study of blood T cell repertoires in COVID-19. Some clones are missing from TCRdb's copy, which holds only in-frame ones; the method was immunoSEQ multiplex PCR. This table has approximately 140,000 clones, 80% to 90% appearing once. Trimming left V 6 bases short and J 1 base short, with 11 bases between. The CDR3 runs to 14 residues. Germline lookup yields CDR1 ENHRY and CDR2 SYGVKD. V is TRBV10-3 and J is TRBJ2-3; either TRBD1 or TRBD2 may fit D (6 bases each). Sequenced: PBMCs or T cells enriched from blood (not recorded which). This receptor was obtained from a man aged 40-49 years with acute COVID-19. The CDR3: CAIREGQGTDTQYF. The CDR3 DNA reads as TGTGCCATCAGGGAGGGACAAGGCACAGATACGCAGTATTTT.